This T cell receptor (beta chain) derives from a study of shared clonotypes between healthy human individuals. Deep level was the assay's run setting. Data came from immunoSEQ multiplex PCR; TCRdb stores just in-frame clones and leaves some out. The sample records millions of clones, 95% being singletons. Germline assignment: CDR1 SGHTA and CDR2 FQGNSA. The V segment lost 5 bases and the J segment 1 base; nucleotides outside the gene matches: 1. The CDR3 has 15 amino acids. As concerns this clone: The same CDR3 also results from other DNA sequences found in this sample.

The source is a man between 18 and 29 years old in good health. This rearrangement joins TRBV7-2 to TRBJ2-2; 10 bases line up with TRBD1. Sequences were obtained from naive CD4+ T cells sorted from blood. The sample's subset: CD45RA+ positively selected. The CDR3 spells CASSRTGGNTGELFF. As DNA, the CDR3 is TGTGCCAGCAGCCGGACAGGGGGGAACACCGGGGAGCTGTTTTTT.